This T cell receptor beta chain was identified in a study of blood T cell repertoires in COVID-19. Study in general: The United States, Italy and Spain provided the acute and convalescent COVID-19 samples.

Generated by immunoSEQ multiplex PCR, the TCRdb table keeps only in-frame clones and is missing some. This table holds roughly 180,000 clones, around 80% found once. CDR1 and CDR2 from the germline V gene are SGHNT and YYREEE (reference sequence). The CDR3 is 15 amino acids. After removal of 3 bases from V and 5 bases from J, the junction contained 6 bases not matched to a gene. The clonotype was recovered from a woman in her 50s in a cohort exposed to, infected with or recovered from COVID-19 (not recorded which). The chain uses TRBV5-4 and TRBJ2-7; 12 bases align to TRBD1. Sequencing was carried out using PBMCs or T cells enriched from blood (not recorded which). The CDR3, as DNA: TGTGCCAGCAGCTCGCCGGGACAGGGGGCAGACGAGCAGTACTTC. The encoded protein is CASSSPGQGADEQYF.